This T cell receptor (beta chain) was observed in a study of blood T cells in healthy people across ages. Per-sample PBMC isolation yielded at least 7 million cells. Combining a sample-barcoded 5' primer with a J-beta primer mix, a second PCR ran for about 6 to 12 cycles. All cDNA molecules were each tagged by a template-switch adaptor with 12 random nucleotides. MiXCR, run by TCRdb on the 5' RACE reads, gives a single entry per CDR3 protein. The table shows 1.4 million to 1.5 million distinct CDR3 sequences, with around two fifths occurring only once. CDR1 and CDR2 from the germline V gene are SGHVS and FNYEAQ. The CDR3 is made up of 12 amino acids. Germline trimming cut 6 bases from V and 6 bases from J; bases unmatched to any gene: 3. There are many counts of this clonotype.

The J gene is TRBJ2-7, the V gene TRBV7-6; 9 bases line up with TRBD1. The sequence came from a woman in her late teens or twenties in good health. Material: blood. The CDR3 protein is CASSQQGAEQYF. DNA of the CDR3: TGTGCCAGCAGTCAACAGGGGGCCGAGCAGTACTTC.